The clone carrying this T cell receptor beta chain was detected ten times or more. Its antigen is as yet unknown. Molecular barcoded adaptors covering alpha/delta and beta/gamma chains were used on roughly 400 ng RNA. One entry per CDR3 protein results from TCRdb running MiXCR on the reads. The table lists roughly 27,000 distinct CDR3 sequences, roughly an eighth of them singletons. This sample stems from a study of read filtering for tumor transcriptome and immune sequencing. Study-wide context: By R-ISS, stages I, II and III held 8, 16 and 7 patients. RNA-seq yielded only about 75 to 1273 TCR reads, IR-seq about 4 to 10.27 million.

Study-level points and caveats: Compared with RNA-seq, IR-seq gave much higher clonotype depth and reliability.

This CDR3 is built from 15 residues. V lost 1 base and J lost 5, with 17 bases in between. The germline V gene has CDR1 DFQATT and CDR2 SNEGSKA (reference sequence). The chain has TRBV20-1 and TRBJ1-1; D is possibly TRBD1 (5 bases). The sequence came from a donor at least 40 years old with multiple myeloma. Sample: a population of CD138-negative cells sorted from bone marrow. CDR3 amino acids: CSARAGGRVVTEAFF. CDR3 sequence (DNA): TGCAGTGCTAGAGCGGGAGGCAGGGTGGTGACTGAAGCTTTCTTT.